Detailed here is one TCR beta chain. Its matching antigen is unknown. Trimming removed 4 bases from V and 4 bases from J; junction bases left unmatched: 18. Germline V gene lookup returns CDR1 SGDLS and CDR2 YYNGEE. This CDR3 region has 18 residues. This sample is drawn from a study of blood T cells in healthy people across ages. Study-wide results and caveats: Per-million-T-cell TCR beta diversity fell roughly linearly with age.

The authors ran a second PCR of 7 to 11 cycles using a sample-barcoded 5' primer and a J-beta primer mix. Samples each returned at least 2.5 million CDR3-containing paired-end reads. Using its own MiXCR run on the 5' RACE reads, TCRdb lists one record per CDR3 protein. The data hold approximately 810,000 distinct CDR3 sequences, with under 30% observed a single time. Peripheral blood samples of 9 to 10 milliliters were drawn from each donor. Per-sample PBMC isolation yielded at least 6.5 million cells. The chain links TRBV9 to TRBJ1-2; 8 nucleotides align to TRBD1. Sequenced material: blood. The sequence derives from a woman older than 75 in good health. CDR3 residues: CASSKGGQAYLELYGYTF. The CDR3 DNA is TGTGCCAGCAGCAAAGGGGGACAGGCATACCTCGAACTCTATGGCTACACCTTC.